These T cell receptor beta chains were read from a single sample in a study of cytomegalovirus exposure and HLA in healthy donors. Some clones are missing from TCRdb's copy, which holds only in-frame ones; the method was immunoSEQ multiplex PCR. The sample consists of roughly 150,000 clones, 85% to 90% of them appearing once. Input material: PBMCs. The receptors were sampled from a man younger than 35 in good health and CMV-seropositive. Each CDR3 is given with its conserved first and last residue. The D gene is left open where the match is weak. The size entry is marked missing in some rows and otherwise reads once, few, many or a size class.

v_call	clone_size	d_call	j_call	cdr3_nt	cdr3_aa
TRBV5-6	NA	NA	TRBJ2-6	TGTGCCAGCAGCCCCCCTTGGGGGCAAAGAAGCTCTGGGGCCAACGTCCTGACTTTC	CASSPPWGQRSSGANVLTF
TRBV4-1	once	NA	TRBJ2-2	TGCGCCAGCAGCCAAGGCAGGTTAGCGCTGAACACCGGGGAGCTGTTTTTT	CASSQGRLALNTGELFF
TRBV2	NA	NA	TRBJ2-6	TGTGCCACCTCCCTACGTAGGAGAAACTCTGGGGCCAACGTCCTGACTTTC	CATSLRRRNSGANVLTF
TRBV30	NA	TRBD1	TRBJ1-4	TGTGCCTGGAGTCAGGGGGATGAAAAACTGTTTTTT	CAWSQGDEKLFF
TRBV5-6	NA	TRBD1	TRBJ2-7	TGTGCCAGCAGCTTGCGGAGACAGGGAAGGTGGGACGAGCAGTACTTC	CASSLRRQGRWDEQYF
TRBV5-4	NA	TRBD2	TRBJ2-1	TGTGCCAGCAGCTTAATCTTGAGCGGGACCCCCCAGTTCTTC	CASSLILSGTPQFF
TRBV27	NA	NA	TRBJ2-6	TGTGCCAGCAGTTTATATCCCCCCGCAACCCCGGTTTCTGGGGCCAACGTCCTGACTTTC	CASSLYPPATPVSGANVLTF
TRBV7-2	NA	NA	TRBJ2-1	TGTGCCAGCAGCTTAATGTCGAGCTCCTACAATGAGCAGTTCTTC	CASSLMSSSYNEQFF
TRBV7-6	NA	NA	TRBJ2-3	TGTGCCAGCAGCTTAGGCGGGATAAGGACAGATACGCAGTATTTT	CASSLGGIRTDTQYF
TRBV4-2	NA	TRBD2	TRBJ2-2	TGTGCCAGCAGCCAGGCTCTAGCGGGAGGACTTACCGGGGAGCTGTTTTTT	CASSQALAGGLTGELFF
TRBV7-9	NA	NA	TRBJ2-1	TGTGCCAGCAGCTTACCGGGACACCTAATCAATGAGCAGTTCTTC	CASSLPGHLINEQFF
TRBV5-1	NA	NA	TRBJ2-7	TGCGCCAGCAGCCCAGGTTCTGCCTACGAGCAGTACTTC	CASSPGSAYEQYF
TRBV14	NA	NA	TRBJ2-1	TGTGCCAGCAGCCAAGATAGTTGGGGCGACTCCCACTACAATGAGCAGTTCTTC	CASSQDSWGDSHYNEQFF
TRBV15	NA	TRBD2	TRBJ2-1	TGTGCCACCAGCATCTCAGCGGGGGGACTAGCGTATAGGAATGAGCAGTTCTTC	CATSISAGGLAYRNEQFF